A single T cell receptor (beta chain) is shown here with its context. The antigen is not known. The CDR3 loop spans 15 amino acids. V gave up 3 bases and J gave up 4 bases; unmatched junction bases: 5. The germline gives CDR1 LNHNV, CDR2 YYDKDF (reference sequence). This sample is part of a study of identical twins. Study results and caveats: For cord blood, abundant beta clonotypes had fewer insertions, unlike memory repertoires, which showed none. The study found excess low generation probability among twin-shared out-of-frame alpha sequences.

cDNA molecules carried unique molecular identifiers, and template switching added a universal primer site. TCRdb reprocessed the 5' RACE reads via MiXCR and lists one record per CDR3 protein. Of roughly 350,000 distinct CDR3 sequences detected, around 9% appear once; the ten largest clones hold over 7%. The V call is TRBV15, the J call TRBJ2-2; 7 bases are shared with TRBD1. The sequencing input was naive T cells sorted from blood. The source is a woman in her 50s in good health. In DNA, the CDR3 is TGTGCCACCAGCAGGGAAAGGGACAGCACCGGGGAGCTGTTTTTT. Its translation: CATSRERDSTGELFF.